The following is a TCR beta chain sequence with its context. Different DNA sequences within this sample yield the same CDR3. Looked up from germline, CDR1 is SEHNR and CDR2 is FQNEAQ (reference sequence). After removal of 0 bases from V and 4 bases from J, the junction contained 5 bases not matched to a gene. The CDR3 contains 15 residues. The data were taken from a study of shared clonotypes between healthy human individuals. Overall study context: CD4 naive and memory got three plates each, CD8 naive two, CD8 memory one.

Assay: immunoSEQ multiplex PCR; the TCRdb copy retains only in-frame clones and omits some. The repertoire holds about 2 million clones, with roughly 95% as singletons. The material sequenced was naive CD4+ T cells sorted from blood. Subset denoted: CD45RA+ positively selected. The rearrangement joins TRBV7-9 to TRBJ2-7, with 8 bases fitting TRBD1. The TCR originated in a man in his late teens or twenties in good health. Written as DNA, the CDR3 is TGTGCCAGCAGCTTAGCTGGAGACAGGGGTTACGAGCAGTACTTC. Translating it yields CASSLAGDRGYEQYF.